Listed below are T cell receptor beta chains from one sample, sequenced in a study of beta chain features in type 1 diabetes. Method: immunoSEQ multiplex PCR; TCRdb's copy keeps in-frame clones and lacks some. The table has around 450,000 clones, roughly 11% seen once. The material sequenced was naive CD4+ T cells from blood. Source of these receptors: a woman between 18 and 29 years old in good health. Both conserved end residues are trimmed from each CDR3. Each record gives: CDR3 length, J gene, V gene, CDR3 protein.

10	TRBJ2-4	TRBV2	ASNQGAGIQY
13	TRBJ2-2	TRBV14	ASSSNPTNTGELF
11	TRBJ1-5	TRBV7-9	ASSPGVNQPQH
12	TRBJ2-7	TRBV7-2	ASSLGPGAYEQY
14	TRBJ2-7	TRBV5-1	ASSLETGQRSYEQY
15	TRBJ2-2	TRBV15	ATSRDGGGRNTGELF
11	TRBJ2-5	TRBV18	ASSPGQVETQY
12	TRBJ2-5	TRBV7-2	ASSQGQGMQTQY
11	TRBJ2-7	TRBV29-1	SVGTRGSYEQY
13	TRBJ2-2	TRBV2	ASGEKPPRTGELF
15	TRBJ2-7	TRBV7-9	ASSLGWGSLGRDEQY
13	TRBJ2-5	TRBV15	ATSRDPGQKETQY
9	TRBJ2-5	TRBV18	ASSPEETQY
13	TRBJ2-7	TRBV7-8	ASSLLWRDAYEQY
13	TRBJ1-6	TRBV30	AWSVQSQGNSPLH
15	TRBJ2-7	TRBV30	AWRSHGLADVSYEQY
14	TRBJ2-2	TRBV9	ASSVVGPPNTGELF
12	TRBJ2-1	TRBV18	ASSPQGSNNEQF
13	TRBJ2-7	TRBV7-2	ASSLVVAGGREQY
8	TRBJ2-1	TRBV4-1	ASRGTVFF
11	TRBJ2-5	TRBV15	ATSRDVQETQY
12	TRBJ2-5	TRBV27	ASRQSTGGETQY
12	TRBJ2-1	TRBV15	ATSSKVRSHEQF
12	TRBJ2-5	TRBV7-9	ASSLGGVRETQY
13	TRBJ2-1	TRBV9	ASSVAGGHYNEQF
13	TRBJ1-1	TRBV12-5	ASGLVLGQNTEAF
8	TRBJ2-3	TRBV7-9	AGGADTQY
11	TRBJ1-1	TRBV7-9	ASSLQEVSEAF
13	TRBJ2-2	TRBV29-1	SVRHGGSNTGELF
11	TRBJ1-1	TRBV11-3	ASSLQSRGVAF
14	TRBJ2-6	TRBV2	ASVRQGLSGANVLT
13	TRBJ1-1	TRBV7-9	ASSLRTGGSSEAF
17	TRBJ2-1	TRBV9	ASSVAPVVAGVVRNEQF
11	TRBJ2-3	TRBV19	ASSWTFTDTQY
11	TRBJ2-5	TRBV7-2	ASMRGIRETQY
12	TRBJ2-7	TRBV6-5	ASSERMGHYEQY
9	TRBJ1-3	TRBV28	ASGYGNTIY
12	TRBJ1-2	TRBV4-2	ASSQDGSNYGYT
15	TRBJ1-6	TRBV7-8	ASSLALLGTAKRTLH
12	TRBJ2-5	TRBV27	ASRSVKQGKTQY
14	TRBJ2-6	TRBV7-9	ASRDRGLAGANVLT
13	TRBJ2-2	TRBV5-1	ASSLRDPERGELF
12	TRBJ1-4	TRBV2	ASSELPQGEKLF
13	TRBJ2-7	TRBV4-3	ASSQALGSSYEQY
15	TRBJ2-7	TRBV30	AWRHGLAGPRLGEQY
14	TRBJ2-7	TRBV27	ASSSAARHGSYEQY
14	TRBJ2-2	TRBV6-6	ASSYRVAGSTGELF
9	TRBJ1-2	TRBV20-1	SADQLGGYT